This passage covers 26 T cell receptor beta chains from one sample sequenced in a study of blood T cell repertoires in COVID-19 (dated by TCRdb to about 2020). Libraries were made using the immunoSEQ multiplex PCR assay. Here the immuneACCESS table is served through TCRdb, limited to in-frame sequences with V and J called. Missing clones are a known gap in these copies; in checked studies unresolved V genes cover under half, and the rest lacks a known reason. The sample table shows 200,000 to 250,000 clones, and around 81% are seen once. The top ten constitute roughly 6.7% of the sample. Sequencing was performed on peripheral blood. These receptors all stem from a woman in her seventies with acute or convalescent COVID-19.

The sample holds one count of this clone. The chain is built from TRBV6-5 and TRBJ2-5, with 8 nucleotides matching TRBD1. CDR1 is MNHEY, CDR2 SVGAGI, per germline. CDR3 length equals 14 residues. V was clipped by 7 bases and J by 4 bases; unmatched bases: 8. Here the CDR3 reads CASNRDRRGETQYF. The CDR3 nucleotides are TGTGCCAGCAACCGGGACAGGCGGGGAGAGACCCAGTACTTC.

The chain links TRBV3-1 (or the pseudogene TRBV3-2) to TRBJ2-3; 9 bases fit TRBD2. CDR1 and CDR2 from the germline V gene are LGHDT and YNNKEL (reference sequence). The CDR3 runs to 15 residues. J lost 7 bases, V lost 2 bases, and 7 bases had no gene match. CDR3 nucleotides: TGTGCCAGCAGCCAACCGGCCAGCGGGGGGTATACGCAGTATTTT. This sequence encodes CASSQPASGGYTQYF.

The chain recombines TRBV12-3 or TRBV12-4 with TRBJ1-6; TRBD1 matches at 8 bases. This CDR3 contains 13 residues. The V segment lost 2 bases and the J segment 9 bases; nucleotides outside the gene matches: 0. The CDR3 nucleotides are TGTGCCAGCAGTTTAACAGGGGGTTCACCCCTCCACTTT. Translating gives CASSLTGGSPLHF.

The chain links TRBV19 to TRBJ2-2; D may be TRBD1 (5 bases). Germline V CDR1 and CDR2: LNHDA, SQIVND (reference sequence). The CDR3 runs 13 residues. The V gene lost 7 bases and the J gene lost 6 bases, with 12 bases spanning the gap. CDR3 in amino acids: CASNPRVSGELFF. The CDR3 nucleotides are TGTGCCAGTAACCCCAGGGTCTCCGGGGAGCTGTTTTTT.

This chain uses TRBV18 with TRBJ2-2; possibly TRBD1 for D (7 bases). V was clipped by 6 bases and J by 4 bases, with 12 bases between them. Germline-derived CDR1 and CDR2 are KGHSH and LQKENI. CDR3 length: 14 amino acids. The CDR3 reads CASSVQGGTGELFF. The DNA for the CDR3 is TGTGCCAGCTCCGTGCAGGGGGGCACCGGGGAGCTGTTTTTT.

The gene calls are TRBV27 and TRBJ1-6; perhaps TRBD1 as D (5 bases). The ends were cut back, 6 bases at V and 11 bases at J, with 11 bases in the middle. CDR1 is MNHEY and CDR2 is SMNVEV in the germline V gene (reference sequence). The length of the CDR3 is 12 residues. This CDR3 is CASSMKGTPLHF. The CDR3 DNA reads TGTGCCAGCAGCATGAAGGGGACACCCCTCCACTTT.

Here the CDR3 reads CASSYSIPGGHTEAFF. CDR3 DNA: TGTGCCAGCAGTTACTCGATACCAGGGGGACACACTGAAGCTTTCTTT. The chain uses TRBV6-2 or TRBV6-3 and TRBJ1-1; 7 bases are shared with TRBD1. With 0 bases clipped from V and 3 bases from J, the junction kept 7 bases outside the gene matches. CDR3 length: 16 residues. Germline V gene lookup returns CDR1 MNHEY and CDR2 SVGEGT.

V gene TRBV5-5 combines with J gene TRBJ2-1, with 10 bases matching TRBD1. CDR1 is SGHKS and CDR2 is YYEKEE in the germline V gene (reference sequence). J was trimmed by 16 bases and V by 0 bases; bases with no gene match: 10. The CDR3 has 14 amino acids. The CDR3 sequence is CASSLALWDRGQFF. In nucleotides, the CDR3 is TGTGCCAGCAGCTTGGCCCTTTGGGACAGGGGACAATTCTTC. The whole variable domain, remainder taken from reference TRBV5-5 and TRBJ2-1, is DAGVTQSPTHLIKTRGQQVTLRCSPISGHKSVSWYQQVLGQGPQFIFQYYEKEERGRGNFPDRFSARQFPNYSSELNVNALLLGDSALYLCASSLALWDRGQFFGPGTRLTVL.

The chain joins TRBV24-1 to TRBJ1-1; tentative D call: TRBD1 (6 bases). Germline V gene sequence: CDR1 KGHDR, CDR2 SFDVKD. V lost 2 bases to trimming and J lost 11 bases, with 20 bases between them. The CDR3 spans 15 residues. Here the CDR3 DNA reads TGTGCCACCAGTGATTCCTCTCAAACAGGGAGGGGGGCTTTCTTT. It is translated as CATSDSSQTGRGAFF.

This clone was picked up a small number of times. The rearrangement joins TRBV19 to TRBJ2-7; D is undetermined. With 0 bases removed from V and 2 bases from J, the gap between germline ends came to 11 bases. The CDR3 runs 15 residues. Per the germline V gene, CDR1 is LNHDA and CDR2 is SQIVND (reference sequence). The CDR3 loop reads CASSIELGLPYEQYF. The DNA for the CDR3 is TGTGCCAGTAGTATAGAGTTGGGCTTACCCTACGAGCAGTACTTC.

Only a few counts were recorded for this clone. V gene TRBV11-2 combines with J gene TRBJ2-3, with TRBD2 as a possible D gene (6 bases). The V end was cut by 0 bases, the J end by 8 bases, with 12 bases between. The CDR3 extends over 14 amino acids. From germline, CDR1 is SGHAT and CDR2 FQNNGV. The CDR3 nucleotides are TGTGCCAGCAGCTTAGATGGGACTTCGCGTACGCAGTATTTT. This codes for CASSLDGTSRTQYF.

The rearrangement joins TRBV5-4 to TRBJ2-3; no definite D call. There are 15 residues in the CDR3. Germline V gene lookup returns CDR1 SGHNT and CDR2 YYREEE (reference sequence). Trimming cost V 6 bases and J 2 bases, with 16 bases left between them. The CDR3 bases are TGTGCCAGCAAGCCTCCAGACGCGGTCACAGATACGCAGTATTTT. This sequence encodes CASKPPDAVTDTQYF.

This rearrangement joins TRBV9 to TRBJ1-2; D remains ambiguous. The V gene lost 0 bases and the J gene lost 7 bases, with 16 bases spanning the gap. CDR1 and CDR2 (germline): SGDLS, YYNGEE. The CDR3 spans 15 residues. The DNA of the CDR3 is TGTGCCAGCAGCGTAGACGGCCTCAGCGACGTTGGCTACACCTTC. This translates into CASSVDGLSDVGYTF.

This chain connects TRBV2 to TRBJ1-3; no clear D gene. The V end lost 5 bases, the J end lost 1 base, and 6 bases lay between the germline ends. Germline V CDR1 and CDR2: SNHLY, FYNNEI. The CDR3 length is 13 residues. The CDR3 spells CASSPESGNTIYF. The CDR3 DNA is TGTGCCAGCAGTCCCGAGTCTGGAAACACCATATATTTT.

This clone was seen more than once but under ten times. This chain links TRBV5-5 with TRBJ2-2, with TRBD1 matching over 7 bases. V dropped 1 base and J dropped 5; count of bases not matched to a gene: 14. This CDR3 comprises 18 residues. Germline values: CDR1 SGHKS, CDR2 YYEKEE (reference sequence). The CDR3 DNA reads TGTGCCAGCAGCTTGATTCAGTTGGGCGCAGGGGGAACCGGGGAGCTGTTTTTT. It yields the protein CASSLIQLGAGGTGELFF.

This chain's CDR3 is CASREDSYNEQFF. For the CDR3, the DNA is TGTGCCAGCAGAGAGGACTCCTACAATGAGCAGTTCTTC. The gene calls are TRBV12-3 or TRBV12-4 and TRBJ2-1; D ambiguous. Trimming removed 6 bases at V and 0 bases at J, with 6 bases between. The CDR3 covers 13 residues.

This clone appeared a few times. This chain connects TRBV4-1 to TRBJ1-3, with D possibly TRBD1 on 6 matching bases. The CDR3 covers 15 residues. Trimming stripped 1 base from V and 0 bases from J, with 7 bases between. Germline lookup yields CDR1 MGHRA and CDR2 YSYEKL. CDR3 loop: CASSQGTASGNTIYF. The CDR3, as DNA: TGCGCCAGCAGCCAAGGGACAGCCTCTGGAAACACCATATATTTT.

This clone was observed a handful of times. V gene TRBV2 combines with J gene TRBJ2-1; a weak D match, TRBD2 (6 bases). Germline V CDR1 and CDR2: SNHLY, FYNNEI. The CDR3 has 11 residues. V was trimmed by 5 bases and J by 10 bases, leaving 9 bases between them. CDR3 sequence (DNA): TGTGCCAGCAGTCTGGCGGGAGAGCAGTTCTTC. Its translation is CASSLAGEQFF.

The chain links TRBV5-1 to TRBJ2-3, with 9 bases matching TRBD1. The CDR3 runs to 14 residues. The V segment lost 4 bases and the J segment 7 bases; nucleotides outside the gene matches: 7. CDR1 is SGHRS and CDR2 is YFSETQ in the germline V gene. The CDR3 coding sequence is TGCGCCAGCAGCACGGGACAGGGTGAGAATACGCAGTATTTT. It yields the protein CASSTGQGENTQYF. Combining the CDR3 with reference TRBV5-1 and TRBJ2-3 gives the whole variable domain KAGVTQTPRYLIKTRGQQVTLSCSPISGHRSVSWYQQTPGQGLQFLFEYFSETQRNKGNFPGRFSGRQFSNSRSEMNVSTLELGDSALYLCASSTGQGENTQYFGPGTRLTVL.

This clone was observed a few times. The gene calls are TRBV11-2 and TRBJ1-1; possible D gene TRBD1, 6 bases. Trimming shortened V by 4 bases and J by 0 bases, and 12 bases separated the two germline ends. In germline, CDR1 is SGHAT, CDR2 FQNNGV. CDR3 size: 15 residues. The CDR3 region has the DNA TGTGCCAGCAGCTCACCGACAGGACTGAACACTGAAGCTTTCTTT. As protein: CASSSPTGLNTEAFF.

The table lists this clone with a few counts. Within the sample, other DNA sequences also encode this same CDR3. CDR3 nucleotides: TGTGCCAGCAGCTTAGGTCTCGGCACTGAAGCTTTCTTT. Its translation is CASSLGLGTEAFF. The chain employs TRBV11-3 and TRBJ1-1; no clear D. V lost 1 base and J lost 4, with 7 bases in between. Germline CDR1 and CDR2: SGHNT and YENEEA. The length of the CDR3 is 13 residues.

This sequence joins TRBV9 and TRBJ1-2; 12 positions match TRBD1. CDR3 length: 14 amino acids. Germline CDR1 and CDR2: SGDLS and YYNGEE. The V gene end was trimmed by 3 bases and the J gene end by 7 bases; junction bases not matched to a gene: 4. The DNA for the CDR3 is TGTGCCAGCAGCGGGGGACAGGGGGCTGGTGGCTACACCTTC. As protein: CASSGGQGAGGYTF.

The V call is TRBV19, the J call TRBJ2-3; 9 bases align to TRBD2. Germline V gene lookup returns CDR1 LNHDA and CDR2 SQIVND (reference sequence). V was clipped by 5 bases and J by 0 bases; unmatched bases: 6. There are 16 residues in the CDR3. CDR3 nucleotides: TGTGCCAGTAGTGGTAGCGGGGGTTCTAGCACAGATACGCAGTATTTT. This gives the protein CASSGSGGSSTDTQYF. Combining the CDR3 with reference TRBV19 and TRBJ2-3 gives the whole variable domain DGGITQSPKYLFRKEGQNVTLSCEQNLNHDAMYWYRQDPGQGLRLIYYSQIVNDFQKGDIAEGYSVSREKKESFPLTVTSAQKNPTAFYLCASSGSGGSSTDTQYFGPGTRLTVL.

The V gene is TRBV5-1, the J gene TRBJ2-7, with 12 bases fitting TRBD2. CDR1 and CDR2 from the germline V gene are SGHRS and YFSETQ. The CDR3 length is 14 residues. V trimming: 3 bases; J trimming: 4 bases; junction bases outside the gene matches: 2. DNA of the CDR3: TGCGCCAGCAGCTCCGGGACTAGCGGGTACGAGCAGTACGTC. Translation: CASSSGTSGYEQYV.

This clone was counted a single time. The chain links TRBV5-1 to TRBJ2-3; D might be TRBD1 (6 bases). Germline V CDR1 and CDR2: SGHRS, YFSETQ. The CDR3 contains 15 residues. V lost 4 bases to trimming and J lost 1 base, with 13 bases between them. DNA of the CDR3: TGCGCCAGCAGCCGACGACAGGCGGGCACAGATACGCAGTATTTT. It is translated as CASSRRQAGTDTQYF. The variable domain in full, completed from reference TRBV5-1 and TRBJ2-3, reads KAGVTQTPRYLIKTRGQQVTLSCSPISGHRSVSWYQQTPGQGLQFLFEYFSETQRNKGNFPGRFSGRQFSNSRSEMNVSTLELGDSALYLCASSRRQAGTDTQYFGPGTRLTVL.

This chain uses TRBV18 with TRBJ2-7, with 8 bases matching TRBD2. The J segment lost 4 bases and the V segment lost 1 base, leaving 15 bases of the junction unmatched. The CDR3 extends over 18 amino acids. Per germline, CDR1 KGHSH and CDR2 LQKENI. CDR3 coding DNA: TGTGCCAGCTCACCACTCTCCGGGGGGGCCGCGTTTCATTACGAGCAGTACTTC. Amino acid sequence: CASSPLSGGAAFHYEQYF.